This TCR beta chain was recovered during a study of immune cell composition in non-small cell lung cancer. Regarding the study as a whole: Smoking pack-years did not significantly correlate with tumour TCR-beta clonality.

The V and J ends lost 7 bases and 1 base respectively, with 11 bases between them. Germline lookup yields CDR1 LNHDA and CDR2 SQIVND (reference sequence). The CDR3 covers 13 residues. Regarding this clone: Antigen specificity is unknown.

Normal lung sampling was at least 3 cm from the tumour, as distant as possible. Only in-frame clones appear in the TCRdb table, and some are missing; sequencing was by immunoSEQ multiplex PCR. Among some 3,100 clones listed, 71% were seen once. The same specimen was also included in a second study, on CD4 T cells in lung cancer. That work states: Donors, mostly former smokers, were 60 to 69 at blood donation. Prior treatments included platinum chemotherapy, and some patients had nivolumab or pembrolizumab.

This rearrangement joins TRBV19 to TRBJ2-7; tentative D call: TRBD1 (6 bases). Sequencing was performed on non-adjacent lung tissue. The TCR comes from a human donor with non-small cell lung cancer. The CDR3: CASMDSNSYEQYF. CDR3 bases: TGTGCCAGTATGGACAGTAATTCCTACGAGCAGTACTTC. The entire variable domain, with the rest obtained from reference TRBV19 and TRBJ2-7, is as follows: DGGITQSPKYLFRKEGQNVTLSCEQNLNHDAMYWYRQDPGQGLRLIYYSQIVNDFQKGDIAEGYSVSREKKESFPLTVTSAQKNPTAFYLCASMDSNSYEQYFGPGTRLTVT.